The 2 T cell receptor beta chains listed next were all sequenced from one sample in a study of blood T cell repertoires in COVID-19 (dated by TCRdb to the early 2020s). Preparation of the library involved the immunoSEQ multiplex PCR assay. This is the immuneACCESS table as TCRdb keeps it, with only in-frame sequences that have V and J called. A part of the clones is gone; compared with another copy, unresolved V genes explain less than half, and the rest is unexplained. In this sample the table shows a few hundred thousand clones, around 87% of which occur a single time. The ten largest make up around 2% of the sample. Material: PBMCs or T cells enriched from blood (not recorded which). Every receptor here comes from a man between 40 and 49 years old in a cohort exposed to, infected with or recovered from COVID-19 (not recorded which).

This chain uses TRBV6-5 with TRBJ2-1; 9 positions match TRBD1. V trimming: 6 bases; J trimming: 5 bases; junction bases outside the gene matches: 5. Germline V gene sequence: CDR1 MNHEY, CDR2 SVGAGI. The CDR3 has 14 residues. The CDR3 DNA follows: TGTGCCAGCAGCAAGGGACAGGGCAACAATGAGCAGTTCTTC. Translation: CASSKGQGNNEQFF.

There are many counts of this clone. The chain recombines TRBV9 with TRBJ2-1, with 8 bases matching TRBD2. The V and J ends lost 4 bases and 7 bases, in that order; junction bases with no gene match: 13. Germline CDR1 SGDLS, CDR2 YYNGEE. CDR3 length equals 16 residues. The CDR3 region has the DNA TGTGCCAGCAGCATACACGGGAGGGCCTCCGAGAATGAGCAGTTCTTC. Translating it yields CASSIHGRASENEQFF.